This entry is about one T cell receptor (beta chain). What it binds is not known. This specimen belongs to a study of cytomegalovirus exposure and HLA in healthy donors. In the PCR, 60 Vbeta and 13 Jbeta primers were used. The protocol was immunoSEQ multiplex PCR, while the TCRdb copy is restricted to in-frame clones and leaves out a portion. The data hold about 120,000 clones, with around 70% observed a single time. Points from the study as a whole: Data from an earlier analysis indicated that most TCR beta V segments were productive either about 87% or about 30% of the time.

The V gene's germline CDR1 is SGDLS and CDR2 YYNGEE. CDR3 length: 15 amino acids. V lost 6 bases and J lost 0, with 13 bases in between. The genes are TRBV9 and TRBJ2-1; D possibly corresponds to TRBD1 (6 bases). Source material: PBMCs. This sequence was found in a man in his forties or fifties in good health and CMV-seropositive. The CDR3 is CASTEVDSSYNEQFF. CDR3 sequence (DNA): TGTGCCAGCACCGAGGTGGACAGCTCCTACAATGAGCAGTTCTTC.